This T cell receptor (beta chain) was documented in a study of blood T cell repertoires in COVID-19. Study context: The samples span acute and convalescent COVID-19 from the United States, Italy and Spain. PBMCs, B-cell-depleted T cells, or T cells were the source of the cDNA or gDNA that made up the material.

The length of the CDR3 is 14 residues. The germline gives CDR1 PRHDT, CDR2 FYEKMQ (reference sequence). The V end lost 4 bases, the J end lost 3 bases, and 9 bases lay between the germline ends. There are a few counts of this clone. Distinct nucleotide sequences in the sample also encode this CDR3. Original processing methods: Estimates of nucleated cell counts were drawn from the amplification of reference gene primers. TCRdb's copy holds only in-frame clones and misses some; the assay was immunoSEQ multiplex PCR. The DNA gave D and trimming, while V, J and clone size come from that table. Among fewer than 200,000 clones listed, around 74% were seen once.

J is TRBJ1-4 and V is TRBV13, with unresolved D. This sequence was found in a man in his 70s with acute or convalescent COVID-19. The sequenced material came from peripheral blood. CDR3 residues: CASSSRGANEKLFF. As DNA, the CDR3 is TGTGCCAGCAGCTCCCGGGGAGCTAATGAAAAACTGTTTTTT.